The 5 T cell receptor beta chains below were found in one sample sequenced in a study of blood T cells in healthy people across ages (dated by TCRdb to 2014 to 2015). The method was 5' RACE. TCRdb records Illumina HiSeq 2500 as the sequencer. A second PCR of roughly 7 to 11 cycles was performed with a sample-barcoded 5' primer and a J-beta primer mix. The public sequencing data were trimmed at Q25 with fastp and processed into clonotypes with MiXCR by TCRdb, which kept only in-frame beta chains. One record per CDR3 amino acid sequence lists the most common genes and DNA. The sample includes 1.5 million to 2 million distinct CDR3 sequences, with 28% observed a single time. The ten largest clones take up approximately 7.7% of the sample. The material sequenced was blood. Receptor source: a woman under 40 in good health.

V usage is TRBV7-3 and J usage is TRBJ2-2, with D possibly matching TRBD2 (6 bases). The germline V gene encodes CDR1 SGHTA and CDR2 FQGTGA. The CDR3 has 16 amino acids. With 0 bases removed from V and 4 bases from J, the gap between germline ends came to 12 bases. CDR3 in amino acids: CASSLTGGGFTGELFF. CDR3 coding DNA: TGTGCCAGCAGCTTAACCGGTGGGGGGTTCACCGGGGAGCTGTTTTTT.

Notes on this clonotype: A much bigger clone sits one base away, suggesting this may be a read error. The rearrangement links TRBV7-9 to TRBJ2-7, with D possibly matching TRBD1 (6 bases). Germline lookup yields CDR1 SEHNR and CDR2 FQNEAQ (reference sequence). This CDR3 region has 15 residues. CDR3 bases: TGTGCCGGCAGCCCCACAGGGATACCTGCCTACGAGCAGTACTTC. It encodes CAGSPTGIPAYEQYF.

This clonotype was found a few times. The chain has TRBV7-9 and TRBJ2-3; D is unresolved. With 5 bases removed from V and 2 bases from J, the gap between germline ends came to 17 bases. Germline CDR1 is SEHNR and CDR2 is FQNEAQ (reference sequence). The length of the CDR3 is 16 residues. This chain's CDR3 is CASSSFALEVTDTQYF. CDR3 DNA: TGTGCCAGCAGCAGTTTCGCCCTAGAGGTCACAGATACGCAGTATTTT. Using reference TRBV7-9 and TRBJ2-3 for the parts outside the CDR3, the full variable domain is DTGVSQNPRHKITKRGQNVTFRCDPISEHNRLYWYRQTLGQGPEFLTYFQNEAQLEKSRLLSDRFSAERPKGSFSTLEIQRTEQGDSAMYLCASSSFALEVTDTQYFGPGTRLTVL.

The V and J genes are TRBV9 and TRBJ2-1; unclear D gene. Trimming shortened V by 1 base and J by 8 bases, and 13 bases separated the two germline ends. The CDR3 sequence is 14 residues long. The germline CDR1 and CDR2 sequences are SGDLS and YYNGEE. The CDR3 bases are TGTGCCAGCAGCGTAAGTTCTGCTCGGGATGAGCAGTTCTTC. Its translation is CASSVSSARDEQFF.

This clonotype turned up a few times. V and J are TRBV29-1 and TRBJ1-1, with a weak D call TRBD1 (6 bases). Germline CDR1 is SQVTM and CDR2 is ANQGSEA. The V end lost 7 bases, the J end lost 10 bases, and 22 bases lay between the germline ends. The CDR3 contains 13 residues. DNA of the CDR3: TGCAGCGCGACATGGGGTCACAGAGGGGGAGCTTTCTTT. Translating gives CSATWGHRGGAFF.